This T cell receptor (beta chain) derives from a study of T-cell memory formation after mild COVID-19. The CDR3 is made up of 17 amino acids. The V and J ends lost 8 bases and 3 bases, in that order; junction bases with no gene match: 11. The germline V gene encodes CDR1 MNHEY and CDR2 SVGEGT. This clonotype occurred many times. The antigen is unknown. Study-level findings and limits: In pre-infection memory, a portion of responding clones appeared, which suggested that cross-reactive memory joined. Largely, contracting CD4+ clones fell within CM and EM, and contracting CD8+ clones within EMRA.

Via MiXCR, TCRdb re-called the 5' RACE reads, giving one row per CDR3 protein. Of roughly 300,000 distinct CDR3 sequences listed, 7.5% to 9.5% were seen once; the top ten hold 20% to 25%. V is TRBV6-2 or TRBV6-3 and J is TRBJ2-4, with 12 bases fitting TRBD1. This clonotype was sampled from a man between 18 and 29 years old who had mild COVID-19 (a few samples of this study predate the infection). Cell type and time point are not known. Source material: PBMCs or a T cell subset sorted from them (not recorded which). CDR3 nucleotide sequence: TGTGCCAGCGCTCCGGGACAGGGGGCGCCGGGCAAAAACATTCAGTACTTC. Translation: CASAPGQGAPGKNIQYF.